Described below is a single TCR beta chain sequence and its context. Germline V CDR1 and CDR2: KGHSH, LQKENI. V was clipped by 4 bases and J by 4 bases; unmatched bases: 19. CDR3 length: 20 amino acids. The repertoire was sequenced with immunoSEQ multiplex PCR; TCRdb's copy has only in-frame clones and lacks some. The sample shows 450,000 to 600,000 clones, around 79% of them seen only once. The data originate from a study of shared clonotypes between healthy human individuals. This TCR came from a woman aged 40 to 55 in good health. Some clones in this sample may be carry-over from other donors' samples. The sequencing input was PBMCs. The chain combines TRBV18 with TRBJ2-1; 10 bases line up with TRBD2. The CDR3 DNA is TGTGCCAGCTCACGGATCCCAGCGGGAGGGGGCCTTCAGGGGTACAATGAGCAGTTCTTC. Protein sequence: CASSRIPAGGGLQGYNEQFF. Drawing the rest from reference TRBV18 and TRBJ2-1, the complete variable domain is NAGVMQNPRHLVRRRGQEARLRCSPMKGHSHVYWYRQLPEEGLKFMVYLQKENIIDESGMPKERFSAEFPKEGPSILRIQQVVRGDSAAYFCASSRIPAGGGLQGYNEQFFGPGTRLTVL.